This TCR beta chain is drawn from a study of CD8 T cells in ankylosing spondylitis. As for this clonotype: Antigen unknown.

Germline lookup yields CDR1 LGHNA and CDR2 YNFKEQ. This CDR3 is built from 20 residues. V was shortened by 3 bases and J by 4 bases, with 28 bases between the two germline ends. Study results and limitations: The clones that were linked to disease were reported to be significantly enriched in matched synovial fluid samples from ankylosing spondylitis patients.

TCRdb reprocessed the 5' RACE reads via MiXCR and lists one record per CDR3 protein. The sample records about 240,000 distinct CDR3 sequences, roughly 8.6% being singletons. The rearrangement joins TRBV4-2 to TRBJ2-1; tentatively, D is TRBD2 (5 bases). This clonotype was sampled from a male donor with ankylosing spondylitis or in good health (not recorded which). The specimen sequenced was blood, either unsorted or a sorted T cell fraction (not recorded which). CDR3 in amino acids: CASSHPDERRALVWYNEQFF. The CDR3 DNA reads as TGTGCCAGCAGCCACCCCGACGAGAGGCGGGCCCTCGTATGGTACAATGAGCAGTTCTTC.